These T cell receptor beta chains were read from a single sample in a study of T-cell memory formation after mild COVID-19. One entry per CDR3 protein results from TCRdb running MiXCR on the 5' RACE reads. The sample carries roughly 200,000 distinct CDR3 sequences, approximately 16% recorded once. Sequenced input: PBMCs or a T cell subset sorted from them (not recorded which). Receptors were obtained from an adult woman who had mild COVID-19 (a few samples of this study predate the infection). Cell type and time point are not known. Each CDR3 is given with its conserved first and last residue. A D gene is named only where the DNA matches it firmly. Some rows have no size entry. The others give once, few or many, or a class for an expanded clone.

cdr3_nt cdr3_aa v_call clone_size j_call d_call
TGTGCCAGCAGCGTGGACGGACGGGGAGAGACCCAGTACTTC CASSVDGRGETQYF TRBV9 - TRBJ2-5 -
TGTGCCAGCAGCTTAGATCCTACACTAGGGGAGTACTTC CASSLDPTLGEYF TRBV11-3 few TRBJ2-4 -
TGTGCCAGCAGCGCGGACAGCCCGAACACCGGGGAGCTGTTTTTT CASSADSPNTGELFF TRBV9 - TRBJ2-2 -
TGTGCCAGCAGCCAAGATGCGGCGACCCAGTACTTC CASSQDAATQYF TRBV4-2 many TRBJ2-5 -
TGTGCCAGCAGCCCGTATGGAAGAAACAATGAGCAGTTCTTC CASSPYGRNNEQFF TRBV7-7 few TRBJ2-1 -
TGTGCCAGCAGCCCCCCCGGGTACACAGATACGCAGTATTTT CASSPPGYTDTQYF TRBV7-2 few TRBJ2-3 -
TGCGCCAGCAGCCAAGATCTTATACGAGGGGTCAACGAGCAGTACTTC CASSQDLIRGVNEQYF TRBV4-3 medium-sized TRBJ2-7 -
TGTGCCAGTAGTATTTCCTGGCAGGGCTACCCTGAAGCTTTCTTT CASSISWQGYPEAFF TRBV19 few TRBJ1-1 -
TGTGCCAGCAGTTACTCGGTGTCCCCAACCTCACCAGCTTTCTTT CASSYSVSPTSPAFF TRBV6-5 - TRBJ1-1 -
TGTGCCAGCAGCTTAAATCCGGGGCTAAGGAACACCGGGGAGCTGTTTTTT CASSLNPGLRNTGELFF TRBV7-2 - TRBJ2-2 -